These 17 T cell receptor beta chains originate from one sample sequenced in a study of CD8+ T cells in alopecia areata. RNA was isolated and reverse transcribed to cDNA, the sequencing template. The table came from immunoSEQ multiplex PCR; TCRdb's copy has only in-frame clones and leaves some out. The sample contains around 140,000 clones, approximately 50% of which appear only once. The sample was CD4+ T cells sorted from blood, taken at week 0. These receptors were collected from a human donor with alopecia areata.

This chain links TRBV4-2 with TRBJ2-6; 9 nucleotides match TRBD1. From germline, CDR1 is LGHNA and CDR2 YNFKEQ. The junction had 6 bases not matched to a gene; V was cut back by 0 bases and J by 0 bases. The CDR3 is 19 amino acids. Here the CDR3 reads CASSQDQGQGSSGANVLTF. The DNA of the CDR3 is TGTGCCAGCAGCCAAGACCAGGGACAGGGATCCTCTGGGGCCAACGTCCTGACTTTC.

CDR3 DNA: TGTGCCTGGGACAAGGGGCACTCGGGGAAGGAGCTGTTTTTT. It yields the protein CAWDKGHSGKELFF. This chain connects TRBV30 to TRBJ2-2; D is possibly TRBD1 or TRBD2 (5 bases each). Germline V gives CDR1 GTSNPN, CDR2 SVGIG (reference sequence). With 5 bases removed from V and 10 bases from J, the gap between germline ends came to 20 bases. This CDR3 is built from 14 residues.

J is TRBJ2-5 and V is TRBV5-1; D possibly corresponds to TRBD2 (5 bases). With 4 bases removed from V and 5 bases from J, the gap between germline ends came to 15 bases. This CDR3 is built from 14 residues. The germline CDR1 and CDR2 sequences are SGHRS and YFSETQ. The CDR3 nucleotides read TGCGCCAGCAGCCCAGCCGGAGGCCAGGAGACCCAGTACTTC. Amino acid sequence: CASSPAGGQETQYF.

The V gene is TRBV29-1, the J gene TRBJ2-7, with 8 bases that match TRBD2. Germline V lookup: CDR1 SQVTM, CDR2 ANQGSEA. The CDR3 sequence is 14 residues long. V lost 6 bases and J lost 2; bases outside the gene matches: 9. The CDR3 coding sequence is TGCAGCGTCGTCCGGGGACTAGGGACCTACGAGCAGTACTTC. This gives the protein CSVVRGLGTYEQYF.

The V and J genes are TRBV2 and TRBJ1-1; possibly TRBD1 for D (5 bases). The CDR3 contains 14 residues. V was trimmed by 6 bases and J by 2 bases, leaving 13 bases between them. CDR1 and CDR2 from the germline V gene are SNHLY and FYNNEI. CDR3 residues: CASSYTGTNTEAFF. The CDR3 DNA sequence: TGTGCCAGCAGCTATACCGGGACTAACACTGAAGCTTTCTTT.

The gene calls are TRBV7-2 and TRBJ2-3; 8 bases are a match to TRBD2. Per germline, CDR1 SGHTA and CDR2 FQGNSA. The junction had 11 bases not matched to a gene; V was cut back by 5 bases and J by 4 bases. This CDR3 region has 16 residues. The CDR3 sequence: CASSPQPGAGADTQYF. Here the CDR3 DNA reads TGTGCCAGCAGCCCCCAACCCGGAGCGGGAGCAGATACGCAGTATTTT.

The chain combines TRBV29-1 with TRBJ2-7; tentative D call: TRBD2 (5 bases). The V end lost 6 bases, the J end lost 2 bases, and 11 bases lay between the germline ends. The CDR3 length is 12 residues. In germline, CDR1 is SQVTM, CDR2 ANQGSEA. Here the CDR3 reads CSVSPGTYEQYF. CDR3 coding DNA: TGCAGCGTGAGTCCGGGGACCTACGAGCAGTACTTC.

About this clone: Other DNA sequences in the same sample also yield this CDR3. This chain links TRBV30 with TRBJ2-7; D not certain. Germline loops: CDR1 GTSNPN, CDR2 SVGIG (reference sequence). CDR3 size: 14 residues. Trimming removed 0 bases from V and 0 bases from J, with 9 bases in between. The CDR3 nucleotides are TGTGCCTGGAGTGTAGGTGGAAGCTCCTACGAGCAGTACTTC. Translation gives CAWSVGGSSYEQYF.

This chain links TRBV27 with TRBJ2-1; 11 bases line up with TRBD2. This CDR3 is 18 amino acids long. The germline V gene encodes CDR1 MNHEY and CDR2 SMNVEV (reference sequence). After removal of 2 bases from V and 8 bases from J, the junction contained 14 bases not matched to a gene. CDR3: CASSLGLAGGEGGHEQFF. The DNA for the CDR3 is TGTGCCAGCAGTTTAGGGCTAGCGGGAGGAGAGGGAGGGCATGAGCAGTTCTTC.

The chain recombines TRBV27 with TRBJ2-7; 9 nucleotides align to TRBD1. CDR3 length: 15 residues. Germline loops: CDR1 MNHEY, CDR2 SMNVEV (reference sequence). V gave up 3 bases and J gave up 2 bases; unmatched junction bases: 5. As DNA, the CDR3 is TGTGCCAGCAGTTTCGACAGGGGGTCGCCCTACGAGCAGTACTTC. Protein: CASSFDRGSPYEQYF.

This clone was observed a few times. The CDR3 is CAWSASRTSGRVAKNIQYF. The CDR3 bases are TGTGCCTGGAGTGCCTCCCGGACTAGCGGGAGGGTAGCCAAAAACATTCAGTACTTC. This sequence joins TRBV30 and TRBJ2-4; 15 positions agree with TRBD2. The V and J ends lost 1 base and 0 bases, in that order; junction bases with no gene match: 7. This CDR3 spans 19 amino acids. The V gene's germline CDR1 is GTSNPN and CDR2 SVGIG (reference sequence).

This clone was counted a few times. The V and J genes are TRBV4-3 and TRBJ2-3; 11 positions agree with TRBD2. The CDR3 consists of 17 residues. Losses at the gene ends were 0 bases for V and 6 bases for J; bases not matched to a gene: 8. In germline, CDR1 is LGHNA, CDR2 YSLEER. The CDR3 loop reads CASSQDRGLAGGDTQYF. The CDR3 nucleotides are TGCGCCAGCAGCCAAGACAGGGGGCTAGCGGGAGGTGATACGCAGTATTTT.

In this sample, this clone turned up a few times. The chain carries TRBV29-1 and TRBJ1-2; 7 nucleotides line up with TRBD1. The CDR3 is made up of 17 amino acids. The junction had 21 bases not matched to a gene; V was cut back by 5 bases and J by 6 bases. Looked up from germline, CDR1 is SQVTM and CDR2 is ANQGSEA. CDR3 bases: TGCAGCGTTACCGAATATACCGGGACAGTTAAATCAAATGGCTACACCTTC. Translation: CSVTEYTGTVKSNGYTF. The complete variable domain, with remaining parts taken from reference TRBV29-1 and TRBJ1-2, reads SAVISQKPSRDICQRGTSLTIQCQVDSQVTMMFWYRQQPGQSLTLIATANQGSEATYESGFVIDKFPISRPNLTFSTLTVSNMSPEDSSIYLCSVTEYTGTVKSNGYTFGSGTRLTVV.

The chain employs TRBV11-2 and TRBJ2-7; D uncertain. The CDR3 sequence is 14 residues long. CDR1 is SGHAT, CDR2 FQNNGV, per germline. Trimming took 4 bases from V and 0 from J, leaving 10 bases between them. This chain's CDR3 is CASSSLWTSYEQYF. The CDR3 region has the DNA TGTGCCAGCAGCTCCCTTTGGACCTCCTACGAGCAGTACTTC.

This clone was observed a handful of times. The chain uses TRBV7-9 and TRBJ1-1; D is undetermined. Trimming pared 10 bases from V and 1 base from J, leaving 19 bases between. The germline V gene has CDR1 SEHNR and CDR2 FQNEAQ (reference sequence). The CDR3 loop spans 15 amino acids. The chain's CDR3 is CATFSFGGKNTEAFF. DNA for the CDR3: TGTGCCACCTTCAGTTTTGGTGGGAAGAACACTGAAGCTTTCTTT. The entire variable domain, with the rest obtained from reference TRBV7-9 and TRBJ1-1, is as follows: DTGVSQNPRHKITKRGQNVTFRCDPISEHNRLYWYRQTLGQGPEFLTYFQNEAQLEKSRLLSDRFSAERPKGSFSTLEIQRTEQGDSAMYLCATFSFGGKNTEAFFGQGTRLTVV.

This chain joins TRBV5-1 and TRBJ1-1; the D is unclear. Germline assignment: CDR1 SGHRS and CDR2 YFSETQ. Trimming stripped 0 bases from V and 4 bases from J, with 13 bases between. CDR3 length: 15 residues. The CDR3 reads CASSLANSRATEAFF. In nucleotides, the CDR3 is TGCGCCAGCAGCTTGGCCAACAGCCGGGCCACTGAAGCTTTCTTT.

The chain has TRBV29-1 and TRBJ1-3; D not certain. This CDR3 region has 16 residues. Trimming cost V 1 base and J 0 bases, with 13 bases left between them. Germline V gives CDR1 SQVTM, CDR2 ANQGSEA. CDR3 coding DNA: TGCAGCGTTGAAGGATCACGCGGAAGCTCTGGAAACACCATATATTTT. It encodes CSVEGSRGSSGNTIYF.